The 5 T cell receptor beta chains below were found in one sample sequenced in a study of prognosis after radiotherapy for stage I lung cancer. By two-round multiplex PCR, the TCR beta CDR3 was amplified from genomic DNA. The use of primers specific to each TRBV and TRBJ gene characterized first-round PCR. TCRdb passed the multiplex PCR reads through MiXCR, listing each CDR3 protein once. The sample consists of approximately 35,000 distinct CDR3 sequences, nearly 35% of them appearing once. The source was PBMCs, collected before or after stereotactic body radiation therapy (not recorded which). Receptor source: a donor over 45 with non-small cell lung cancer.

This clonotype was seen ten or more times. V gene TRBV5-1 combines with J gene TRBJ2-7, with TRBD2 matching 13 bases. Germline assignment: CDR1 SGHRS and CDR2 YFSETQ. V was pared by 0 bases and J by 6 bases, with 0 bases of the junction left unmatched. The CDR3 totals 14 residues. This chain's CDR3 is CASSLGLAGGEQYF. Here the CDR3 DNA reads TGCGCCAGCAGCTTGGGACTAGCGGGGGGCGAGCAGTACTTC.

The chain recombines TRBV11-1 with TRBJ2-7; TRBD1 is a possible D gene (6 bases). The length of the CDR3 is 13 residues. V was clipped by 5 bases and J by 9 bases, with 17 bases between them. CDR1 is SGHAT and CDR2 is FQDESV in the germline V gene (reference sequence). The CDR3: CASSREQGLWQYF. As DNA, the CDR3 is TGTGCCAGCAGCCGGGAACAGGGCTTGTGGCAGTACTTC.

This clonotype was counted many times. CDR3 region: CASTPLAGVDNEQFF. CDR3 sequence (DNA): TGCGCCAGCACCCCATTAGCGGGAGTTGACAATGAGCAGTTCTTC. The J gene is TRBJ2-1, the V gene TRBV5-1, with TRBD2 matching 9 bases. The CDR3 totals 15 residues. The germline V gene encodes CDR1 SGHRS and CDR2 YFSETQ. J lost 5 bases, V lost 6 bases, and 9 bases had no gene match.

This clonotype was seen repeatedly, ten times or more. This chain links TRBV27 with TRBJ2-3; D possibly corresponds to TRBD2 (6 bases). This CDR3 spans 15 amino acids. V lost 8 bases and J 2 bases, leaving 17 bases between the germline ends. CDR1 MNHEY and CDR2 SMNVEV come from the germline V gene (reference sequence). The CDR3, as DNA: TGTGCCAGCGGCATGGCAGGAGGGATCACAGATACGCAGTATTTT. It specifies CASGMAGGITDTQYF.

This clonotype has ten or more counts. The chain is built from TRBV12-3 or TRBV12-4 and TRBJ2-7; the D is unclear. V lost 6 bases, J lost 4 bases, and 13 bases lay in between. There are 13 residues in the CDR3. CDR3 sequence reads: CASRVGSKYEQYF. The CDR3 bases are TGTGCCAGCAGGGTAGGATCTAAATACGAGCAGTACTTC.